This T cell receptor (beta chain) was captured by sequencing in a study of blood T cell repertoires in COVID-19. Study-level information: Specimens from acute and convalescent COVID-19 originated in the United States, Italy and Spain.

How the authors handled the data: Counts of nucleated cells, estimated from reference gene primer amplification, were obtained. TCRdb's table, derived via immunoSEQ multiplex PCR, lists solely in-frame clones and lacks some. For V, J and clone size, that table is used; D and trimming come from the DNA. Here the sample spans about 140,000 clones, approximately 78% being singletons. There are a few counts of this clone. Germline V gives CDR1 SGHRS, CDR2 YFSETQ. The CDR3 is 14 amino acids. Trimming left V 5 bases short and J 5 bases short, with 11 bases between. The chain recombines TRBV5-1 with TRBJ1-6; TRBD1 might be the D (5 bases). The sample consisted of peripheral blood. The source is an elderly woman with acute or convalescent COVID-19. The CDR3 spells CASRGGSDNSPLHF. CDR3 coding DNA: TGCGCCAGCAGGGGGGGAAGTGATAATTCACCCCTCCACTTT.